A selection of T cell receptor beta chains follows, all from one sample in a study of radiotherapy plus CTLA-4 blockade in lung cancer. Sequencing was performed with immunoSEQ multiplex PCR; in TCRdb, only in-frame clones are kept and a portion is missing. The sample records tens of thousands of clones, 75% to 80% being singletons. Sequenced here: peripheral blood, sampled from a patient treated with radiotherapy plus ipilimumab. These receptors were collected from a human donor with non-small cell lung cancer whose response to radiotherapy plus ipilimumab could not be evaluated. Each CDR3 is given with its conserved first and last residue. A D gene is named only where the DNA matches it firmly. Expanded clones get a size class; other rows say once, few or many, or leave the size out.

>once|TRBD1|TRBJ2-7|TRBV29-1
TGCAGCGTTGGGCGGACAGGCGGTAGCTACGAGCAGTACTTC
CSVGRTGGSYEQYF
>-|-|TRBJ2-7|TRBV11-2
TGTGCCAGCAGTAGGACAGCCGCATACGAGCAGTACTTC
CASSRTAAYEQYF
>-|-|TRBJ2-2|TRBV4-3
TGCGCCAGCAGCCAAGAAATGAACAGGGCCTCCGGGGAGCTGTTTTTT
CASSQEMNRASGELFF
>-|TRBD1|TRBJ2-3|TRBV5-1
TGCGCCAGCAGCCCCGAGCTGGGGACAGGGGTGGCAGATACGCAGTATTTT
CASSPELGTGVADTQYF
>-|-|TRBJ2-5|TRBV15
TGTGCCACCAGCATACTAGCTGCTCAGGGGACCCAGTACTTC
CATSILAAQGTQYF
>-|TRBD2|TRBJ2-2|TRBV28
TGTGCCAGCAGTGGCGGGAGGGGCACCGGGGAGCTGTTTTTT
CASSGGRGTGELFF
>-|-|TRBJ2-1|TRBV29-1
TGCAGCGTCGACAGGCAGCGTGCAGGCAATAAGCAGTTCTTC
CSVDRQRAGNKQFF
>-|TRBD2|TRBJ2-7|TRBV18
TGTGCCAGCTCACCACCGTCTAGCGGGAGTGGCGAGCAGTACTTC
CASSPPSSGSGEQYF
>few|TRBD1|TRBJ1-1|TRBV28
TGTGCCAGCAGTTTCCCCGCCGGGACAGGGGGCACTGAAGCTTTCTTT
CASSFPAGTGGTEAFF
>-|TRBD1|TRBJ1-2|TRBV4-3
TGCGCCAGCAGCCGCTTCGGGACAGGGAGTGAGTATGGCTACACCTTC
CASSRFGTGSEYGYTF
>-|TRBD1|TRBJ2-2|TRBV19
TGTGCCAGTAGTCGGACAGGTTTTAACACCGGGGAGCTGTTTTTT
CASSRTGFNTGELFF
>-|-|TRBJ1-3|TRBV4-1
TGCGCCAGCAGCCAAGATTGGACAACCGGAAACACCATATATTTT
CASSQDWTTGNTIYF
>-|TRBD2|TRBJ2-1|TRBV9
TGTGCCAGCAGCCTCTTAGCGGGAGGGCCCAATGAGCAGTTCTTC
CASSLLAGGPNEQFF
>-|TRBD1|TRBJ1-2|TRBV11-2
TGTGCCAGCAGCGATACAGGGGGCTACTATGGCTACACCTTC
CASSDTGGYYGYTF
>-|-|TRBJ1-1|TRBV6-5
TGTGCCAGCAGTTACTCAGCGGGGATGAACACTGAAGCTTTCTTT
CASSYSAGMNTEAFF
>-|TRBD2|TRBJ2-2|TRBV5-4
TGTGCCAGCAGCCCCGGACTAGCGGGGGGGGCCGGGGAGCTGTTTTTT
CASSPGLAGGAGELFF
>once|-|TRBJ2-1|TRBV6-1
TGTGCCAGCAGTATCGACAGGCTCTCCTACAATGAGCAGTTCTTC
CASSIDRLSYNEQFF
>few|-|TRBJ1-3|TRBV7-2
TGTGCCAGCAGCTTTTCCAGGGAGGCTGGAAACACCATATATTTT
CASSFSREAGNTIYF
>-|-|TRBJ1-1|TRBV6-5
TGTGCCAGCAGTTATTCAACTGCCGGTTTGGCTGAAGCTTTCTTT
CASSYSTAGLAEAFF
>-|TRBD1|TRBJ1-2|TRBV25-1
TGTGCCAGCAGTGACCAGGGGGCTTCTAACTATGGCTACACCTTC
CASSDQGASNYGYTF
>few|-|TRBJ1-1|TRBV5-1
TGCGCCAGCAGCTTGGCCGGGGGAGGGACTGAAGCTTTCTTT
CASSLAGGGTEAFF
>few|-|TRBJ2-7|TRBV7-8
TGTGCCAGCAGCTTAAGAGAGGGTGAAACGGACGAGCAGTACTTC
CASSLREGETDEQYF
>medium-sized|-|TRBJ1-1|TRBV28
TGTGCCAGCAGAAGACACCCGCTCGACACTGAAGCTTTCTTT
CASRRHPLDTEAFF
>-|TRBD2|TRBJ2-7|TRBV5-4
TGTGCCAGCAGCCAAGCTTATAGCGGGGGGGCCTACGAGCAGTACTTC
CASSQAYSGGAYEQYF
>-|TRBD1|TRBJ1-2|TRBV29-1
TGCAGCGTTGACAGGACAGGCAACTATGGCTACACCTTC
CSVDRTGNYGYTF
>-|TRBD2|TRBJ2-3|TRBV5-1
TGCGCCAGCAGCGTGACTAGCGGGGGGCTTACAGATACGCAGTATTTT
CASSVTSGGLTDTQYF
>-|-|TRBJ1-3|TRBV7-9
TGTGCCAGCAGCTTAGGGACTGCTGGAAACACCATATATTTT
CASSLGTAGNTIYF
>-|TRBD1|TRBJ1-1|TRBV5-1
TGCGCCAGCAGCCCCCGGGACAGGGGCCCCACTGAAGCTTTCTTT
CASSPRDRGPTEAFF